The 25 T cell receptor beta chains in this list originate from one sample, sequenced in a study of blood T cell repertoires in COVID-19. TCRdb keeps only in-frame clones here, not all; method: immunoSEQ multiplex PCR. The sample carries 200,000 to 250,000 clones, about 84% recorded once. Sequenced material: PBMCs or T cells enriched from blood (not recorded which). These receptors originate from a woman aged 40-49 years with acute COVID-19.

The chain employs TRBV30 and TRBJ1-3; maybe TRBD1 (5 bases). Trimming cost V 7 bases and J 4 bases, with 14 bases left between them. The CDR3 contains 13 residues. Germline V gene sequence: CDR1 GTSNPN, CDR2 SVGIG (reference sequence). CDR3 sequence: CAFDGAAGNTIYF. CDR3 in DNA: TGTGCCTTCGATGGGGCCGCAGGAAACACCATATATTTT.

This chain links TRBV3-1 (or the pseudogene TRBV3-2) with TRBJ2-5; D may be TRBD2 (6 bases). Germline V gene data show CDR1 as LGHDT and CDR2 as YNNKEL (reference sequence). There are 15 residues in the CDR3. V lost 0 bases, J lost 5 bases, and 13 bases lay in between. CDR3 sequence reads: CASSQELARGETQYF. DNA of the CDR3: TGTGCCAGCAGCCAAGAGTTAGCACGGGGGGAGACCCAGTACTTC.

The rearrangement uses TRBV5-3 and TRBJ1-6, with 10 bases that match TRBD1. TRBV5-3 is annotated as an ORF whose role is uncertain. V shed 5 bases, J shed 7 bases, and the junction held 12 bases outside the gene matches. CDR3 length: 17 amino acids. The CDR3 loop is CARSTGTGVRGNSPLHF. The CDR3 DNA is TGTGCCAGAAGTACCGGGACAGGGGTCCGGGGGAATTCACCCCTCCACTTT.

The chain carries TRBV5-5 and TRBJ1-6; 10 bases align to TRBD1. This CDR3 is built from 16 residues. With V trimmed by 3 bases and J by 9 bases, 9 bases remained unmatched. Germline V CDR1 and CDR2: SGHKS, YYEKEE (reference sequence). The CDR3 nucleotides read TGTGCCAGCAGCTCAGGGGGACAGGGGAAAGGTTCACCCCTCCACTTT. Translation: CASSSGGQGKGSPLHF.

This rearrangement joins TRBV28 to TRBJ2-5; TRBD2 matches at 7 bases. Unmatched junction bases numbered 5, after V lost 4 bases and J lost 3 bases. Per germline, CDR1 MDHEN and CDR2 SYDVKM. The CDR3 is made up of 14 amino acids. The CDR3 region is CASSWRESKETQYF. CDR3 bases: TGTGCCAGCAGTTGGCGGGAGTCCAAAGAGACCCAGTACTTC.

This sequence joins TRBV9 and TRBJ2-1; 8 nucleotides line up with TRBD1. Germline assignment: CDR1 SGDLS and CDR2 YYNGEE. The V and J ends lost 1 base and 9 bases, in that order; junction bases with no gene match: 3. The CDR3 has 13 residues. This chain's CDR3 is CASSVKTGGEQFF. CDR3 coding DNA: TGTGCCAGCAGCGTAAAAACAGGGGGTGAGCAGTTCTTC.

The chain combines TRBV7-7 with TRBJ1-1; D call uncertain. CDR3 length: 11 amino acids. Germline V gives CDR1 SSHAT, CDR2 FNYEAQ (reference sequence). The CDR3 DNA is TGTGCTACGCTTTCCGGCACTGAAGCTTTCTTT. Its protein is CATLSGTEAFF.

The chain is built from TRBV19 and TRBJ1-1; D remains ambiguous. V lost 6 bases and J 1 base, leaving 15 bases between the germline ends. This CDR3 is built from 15 residues. CDR1 LNHDA and CDR2 SQIVND come from the germline V gene (reference sequence). Here the CDR3 reads CASRVGRGRNTEAFF. The DNA for the CDR3 is TGTGCCAGTAGGGTCGGGCGTGGGAGGAACACTGAAGCTTTCTTT.

V gene TRBV13 combines with J gene TRBJ2-7; a weak D match, TRBD1 (6 bases). With 8 bases removed from V and 6 bases from J, the gap between germline ends came to 14 bases. The CDR3 is 12 residues long. The germline gives CDR1 PRHDT, CDR2 FYEKMQ (reference sequence). The CDR3 here is CASGAGVGEQYF. The DNA of the CDR3 is TGTGCCAGCGGGGCAGGGGTAGGCGAGCAGTACTTC.

The V call is TRBV28, the J call TRBJ2-3; possibly TRBD2 for D (7 bases). Between the trimmed V and J ends, which lost 2 bases and 3 bases, there was a span of 12 bases. The CDR3 totals 15 residues. Germline CDR1 MDHEN, CDR2 SYDVKM. The CDR3 DNA reads as TGTGCCAGCAGTTTAGGGGGAGGGGGGACAGATACGCAGTATTTT. Protein sequence: CASSLGGGGTDTQYF.

With respect to this clone: It may be a read error: a sequence one base away is much more abundant. This chain uses TRBV9 with TRBJ2-2; 7 bases match TRBD1. V was pared by 1 base and J by 1 base, with 1 base of the junction left unmatched. The CDR3 sequence is 15 residues long. Germline V CDR1 and CDR2: SGDLS, YYNGEE. The CDR3 loop reads CASSVRQGNTGELFF. CDR3 in DNA: TGTGCCAGCAGCGTAAGACAGGGGAACACCGGGGAGCTGTTTTTT.

CDR3 sequence reads: CASSSQGGGNTIYF. The CDR3 nucleotides are TGCGCCAGCAGCTCCCAGGGAGGTGGAAACACCATATATTTT. The chain combines TRBV5-1 with TRBJ1-3; a possible D gene is TRBD1 (5 bases). Between the trimmed V and J ends, which lost 3 bases and 3 bases, there was a span of 10 bases. From germline, CDR1 is SGHRS and CDR2 YFSETQ. The CDR3 contains 14 residues.

This clone was recorded once. This chain joins TRBV3-1 (or the pseudogene TRBV3-2) and TRBJ1-5, with TRBD1 identical over 10 bases. Germline CDR1 reads LGHDT; CDR2 reads YNNKEL (reference sequence). CDR3 length: 18 amino acids. Trimming took 1 base from V and 0 from J; bases not matched to a gene: 6. The CDR3 protein is CASSQAQGQGHSNQPQHF. The CDR3 DNA follows: TGTGCCAGCAGCCAAGCCCAGGGACAGGGGCATAGCAATCAGCCCCAGCATTTT.

This clone was observed a single time. CDR3 sequence (DNA): TGTGCCAGCAGTTTCAGGGGAAGCACTGAAGCTTTCTTT. Its protein product is CASSFRGSTEAFF. This chain joins TRBV28 and TRBJ1-1, with TRBD1 as a possible D gene (6 bases). Looked up from germline, CDR1 is MDHEN and CDR2 is SYDVKM. The ends were cut back, 3 bases at V and 4 bases at J, with 9 bases in the middle. The CDR3 spans 13 residues.

The chain uses TRBV5-6 and TRBJ1-4, with 9 nucleotides matching TRBD1. The CDR3 has 15 residues. Germline assignment: CDR1 SGHDT and CDR2 YYEEEE. Trimming took 5 bases from V and 8 from J; bases not matched to a gene: 10. CDR3 bases: TGTGCCAGCAGTTCTGGACAGGGGACATGGGAAAAACTGTTTTTT. Protein product: CASSSGQGTWEKLFF.

This clone occurred once. The chain couples TRBV30 to TRBJ1-5, with D possibly being TRBD1 (5 bases). CDR1 GTSNPN and CDR2 SVGIG come from the germline V gene (reference sequence). Trimming pared 2 bases from V and 4 bases from J, leaving 18 bases between. The CDR3 is made up of 16 amino acids. CDR3 nucleotides: TGTGCCTGGAGTCCCCCGCAGGGAGGACTGAATCAGCCCCAGCATTTT. This gives the protein CAWSPPQGGLNQPQHF.

This chain links TRBV7-3 with TRBJ2-2, with D tentatively TRBD2 (5 bases). Between the trimmed V and J ends, which lost 0 bases and 0 bases, there was a span of 11 bases. Germline CDR1 is SGHTA and CDR2 is FQGTGA. The CDR3 sequence is 17 residues long. The CDR3 sequence: CASSLTSGIANTGELFF. The CDR3 coding sequence is TGTGCCAGCAGCTTAACGTCGGGGATCGCGAACACCGGGGAGCTGTTTTTT.

The V call is TRBV23-1, the J call TRBJ1-6, with TRBD1 matching over 7 bases. TRBV23-1 has ORF status, its function being uncertain. Losses at the gene ends were 3 bases for V and 9 bases for J; bases not matched to a gene: 8. The CDR3 has 15 amino acids. The CDR3: CASSHRQGLGSPLHF. For the CDR3, the DNA is TGCGCCAGCAGTCACCGACAGGGCCTTGGTTCACCCCTCCACTTT.

This clone was picked up one time. V and J are TRBV9 and TRBJ2-1, with TRBD1 matching over 7 bases. After removal of 4 bases from V and 7 bases from J, the junction contained 8 bases not matched to a gene. CDR1 is SGDLS, CDR2 YYNGEE, per germline. This CDR3 has 14 residues. The CDR3 DNA sequence: TGTGCCAGCAGCACTGCGACAGGGTGGAATGAGCAGTTCTTC. It encodes CASSTATGWNEQFF.

The genes are TRBV5-1 and TRBJ2-3; tentative D call: TRBD1 (7 bases). Between the trimmed V and J ends, which lost 0 bases and 9 bases, there was a span of 17 bases. CDR3 size: 15 residues. Germline V lookup: CDR1 SGHRS, CDR2 YFSETQ. CDR3 in amino acids: CASSLVQGGPPTQYF. CDR3 DNA: TGCGCCAGCAGCTTGGTGCAGGGGGGCCCTCCAACGCAGTATTTT.

The gene calls are TRBV9 and TRBJ1-5, with D tentatively TRBD1 (5 bases). V was clipped by 2 bases and J by 6 bases, with 27 bases between them. The germline CDR1 and CDR2 sequences are SGDLS and YYNGEE. The CDR3 has 19 residues. CDR3 loop: CASSVLERQGGVVRQPQHF. DNA for the CDR3: TGTGCCAGCAGCGTCTTAGAAAGGCAGGGAGGGGTGGTACGTCAGCCCCAGCATTTT.

J is TRBJ2-7 and V is TRBV5-5; 7 bases are a match to TRBD1. J gave up 3 bases and V 6 bases, and 12 bases lay outside the gene matches. Germline assignment: CDR1 SGHKS and CDR2 YYEKEE (reference sequence). This CDR3 has 15 amino acids. The CDR3 spells CASTSAGTASYEQYF. As DNA, the CDR3 is TGTGCCAGCACCAGCGCCGGGACAGCGAGCTACGAGCAGTACTTC. The variable domain in full, completed from reference TRBV5-5 and TRBJ2-7, reads DAGVTQSPTHLIKTRGQQVTLRCSPISGHKSVSWYQQVLGQGPQFIFQYYEKEERGRGNFPDRFSARQFPNYSSELNVNALLLGDSALYLCASTSAGTASYEQYFGPGTRLTVT.

The V gene is TRBV11-2, the J gene TRBJ2-4; tentatively, D is TRBD2 (5 bases). The CDR3 has 12 amino acids. V lost 4 bases and J 12 bases, leaving 13 bases between the germline ends. Germline loops: CDR1 SGHAT, CDR2 FQNNGV. DNA of the CDR3: TGTGCCAGCAGCTCGCCGGGGAGCCCTCAGTACTTC. It specifies CASSSPGSPQYF.

This clone was recorded once. The chain has TRBV5-1 and TRBJ2-5, with 13 bases fitting TRBD2. Germline V gene lookup returns CDR1 SGHRS and CDR2 YFSETQ. Unmatched junction bases numbered 11, after V lost 2 bases and J lost 4 bases. CDR3 length: 18 residues. DNA for the CDR3: TGCGCCAGCAGCTTCTTAGTCTCCGGACTAGCGGGAGCAGAGACCCAGTACTTC. Translation: CASSFLVSGLAGAETQYF.

The rearrangement links TRBV2 to TRBJ2-6; no firm D call. CDR3 length equals 16 residues. Germline V gene sequence: CDR1 SNHLY, CDR2 FYNNEI. The V end was cut by 5 bases, the J end by 0 bases, with 11 bases between. The CDR3 bases are TGTGCCAGCAGTATTACCAGCGCCTCTGGGGCCAACGTCCTGACTTTC. Translating gives CASSITSASGANVLTF. The complete variable domain, with remaining parts taken from reference TRBV2 and TRBJ2-6, reads EPEVTQTPSHQVTQMGQEVILRCVPISNHLYFYWYRQILGQKVEFLVSFYNNEISEKSEIFDDQFSVERPDGSNFTLKIRSTKLEDSAMYFCASSITSASGANVLTFGAGSRLTVL.